The 27 T cell receptor beta chains listed next were all sequenced from one sample in a study of control samples from healthy donors and cancer patients. The table came from immunoSEQ multiplex PCR; TCRdb's copy has only in-frame clones and leaves some out. Of about 65,000 clones in the sample, around nine tenths were seen once. The specimen sequenced was PBMCs. These receptors were collected from a woman in her fifties or sixties with colorectal cancer.

The chain recombines TRBV6-5 with TRBJ2-7; D unclear. Trimming left V 11 bases short and J 4 bases short, with 15 bases between. Germline loops: CDR1 MNHEY, CDR2 SVGAGI. This CDR3 is 12 amino acids long. The CDR3 DNA reads as TGTGCCGGCAACTCCAGACAATACGAGCAGTACTTC. Its translation is CAGNSRQYEQYF.

This chain links TRBV7-9 with TRBJ1-3, with D possibly being TRBD1 (5 bases). Germline V gene lookup returns CDR1 SEHNR and CDR2 FQNEAQ (reference sequence). Trimming pared 8 bases from V and 0 bases from J, leaving 11 bases between. The CDR3 has 14 residues. CDR3 DNA: TGTGCCAGCCCACGGGGCCGCTCTGGAAACACCATATATTTT. Encoded protein: CASPRGRSGNTIYF. The full variable domain, in which reference TRBV7-9 and TRBJ1-3 provide the parts outside the CDR3, is DTGVSQNPRHKITKRGQNVTFRCDPISEHNRLYWYRQTLGQGPEFLTYFQNEAQLEKSRLLSDRFSAERPKGSFSTLEIQRTEQGDSAMYLCASPRGRSGNTIYFGEGSWLTVV.

V gene TRBV12-3 or TRBV12-4 combines with J gene TRBJ1-2; tentative D call: TRBD1 (6 bases). This CDR3 is 13 amino acids long. The V gene lost 4 bases and the J gene lost 8 bases, with 14 bases spanning the gap. CDR3 DNA sequence: TGTGCCAGCAGTTCTGCTCAGGGGTTCGGCTACACCTTC. Residues: CASSSAQGFGYTF.

The rearrangement joins TRBV19 to TRBJ1-4, with D perhaps matching TRBD1 (6 bases). V was pared by 3 bases and J by 4 bases, with 15 bases between. Germline V gene sequence: CDR1 LNHDA, CDR2 SQIVND (reference sequence). The CDR3 has 16 residues. CDR3 nucleotides: TGTGCCAGTAGTATCGAGGGACACCCGTTTAATGAAAAACTGTTTTTT. It is translated as CASSIEGHPFNEKLFF. The entire variable domain, with the rest obtained from reference TRBV19 and TRBJ1-4, is as follows: DGGITQSPKYLFRKEGQNVTLSCEQNLNHDAMYWYRQDPGQGLRLIYYSQIVNDFQKGDIAEGYSVSREKKESFPLTVTSAQKNPTAFYLCASSIEGHPFNEKLFFGSGTQLSVL.

This rearrangement joins TRBV29-1 to TRBJ2-7, with a tentative D call TRBD1 (6 bases). Trimming took off 4 bases at V and 4 bases at J, with 11 bases between the two ends. CDR1 is SQVTM, CDR2 ANQGSEA, per germline. This CDR3 is built from 12 residues. This CDR3 is CSVAQGNYEQYF. The CDR3 region has the DNA TGCAGCGTTGCACAGGGCAATTACGAGCAGTACTTC.

J is TRBJ1-1 and V is TRBV19, with D perhaps matching TRBD1 (5 bases). The CDR3 consists of 14 residues. CDR1 LNHDA and CDR2 SQIVND come from the germline V gene (reference sequence). V shed 5 bases and J shed 1 base, with 11 bases lying between them. The CDR3 bases are TGTGCCAGTAGTCCGGGACGGGAGAACACTGAAGCTTTCTTT. Translating it yields CASSPGRENTEAFF.

CDR3 sequence: CASQTISTDTQYF. The CDR3 DNA reads as TGTGCCAGTCAGACTATATCCACAGATACGCAGTATTTT. The V gene is TRBV27, the J gene TRBJ2-3; a weak D match, TRBD2 (5 bases). Trimming left V 9 bases short and J 2 bases short, with 12 bases between. From germline, CDR1 is MNHEY and CDR2 SMNVEV (reference sequence). This CDR3 region has 13 residues.

This clone was recorded once. The J gene is TRBJ1-2, the V gene TRBV28; TRBD1 aligns across 7 bases. The CDR3 has 14 residues. Germline loops: CDR1 MDHEN, CDR2 SYDVKM. V was pared by 4 bases and J by 3 bases, with 5 bases of the junction left unmatched. The CDR3 DNA reads TGTGCCAGCAGTTGGGGACAGACTGACTATGGCTACACCTTC. This translates into CASSWGQTDYGYTF.

The chain joins TRBV19 to TRBJ2-3; TRBD2 is a possible D gene (6 bases). CDR3 size: 15 residues. V lost 3 bases, J lost 3 bases, and 13 bases lay in between. Germline CDR1 and CDR2: LNHDA and SQIVND (reference sequence). The CDR3 loop reads CASSISGTFTDTQYF. Written as DNA, the CDR3 is TGTGCCAGTAGTATCTCTGGGACTTTTACAGATACGCAGTATTTT.

V usage is TRBV5-6 and J usage is TRBJ1-5; the D gene is possibly TRBD1 (5 bases). The CDR3 spans 14 residues. Germline CDR1 and CDR2: SGHDT and YYEEEE. V was pared by 1 base and J by 3 bases, with 8 bases between. The CDR3 loop is CASSLSGHNQPQHF. The CDR3 DNA reads TGTGCCAGCAGCTTGTCAGGGCACAATCAGCCCCAGCATTTT.

The V and J genes are TRBV24-1 and TRBJ2-3, with TRBD1 matching 8 bases. The CDR3 runs 15 residues. Per the germline V gene, CDR1 is KGHDR and CDR2 is SFDVKD. V lost 5 bases and J lost 4; bases outside the gene matches: 7. The CDR3 region has the DNA TGTGCCACCAGTGCCGCCGGACAGGGCCCAGATACGCAGTATTTT. It encodes CATSAAGQGPDTQYF.

The chain uses TRBV18 and TRBJ2-4, with D unresolved. The CDR3 totals 16 residues. CDR1 is KGHSH and CDR2 is LQKENI in the germline V gene. The ends were cut back, 0 bases at V and 1 base at J, with 10 bases in the middle. This CDR3 is CASSPPVRAAKNIQYF. CDR3 bases: TGTGCCAGCTCACCACCGGTTCGGGCGGCCAAAAACATTCAGTACTTC.

The chain carries TRBV28 and TRBJ1-2, with D perhaps matching TRBD1 (6 bases). V lost 5 bases and J 4 bases, leaving 11 bases between the germline ends. Germline CDR1 and CDR2: MDHEN and SYDVKM. This CDR3 is built from 13 residues. CDR3 nucleotides: TGTGCCAGCAGTGAACAGGGTATCTATGGCTACACCTTC. The encoded protein is CASSEQGIYGYTF.

This clone was seen just once. V is TRBV6-2 or TRBV6-3 and J is TRBJ1-4; weak D call: TRBD1 (5 bases). V was shortened by 6 bases and J by 4 bases, with 12 bases between the two germline ends. CDR1 and CDR2 (germline): MNHEY, SVGEGT. The CDR3 has 14 residues. CDR3 bases: TGTGCCAGCAGCGACGGGGGGGATAATGAAAAACTGTTTTTT. Amino acids: CASSDGGDNEKLFF.

This clone was found once. The V gene is TRBV30, the J gene TRBJ1-5, with D possibly matching TRBD1 (5 bases). Between the trimmed V and J ends, which lost 3 bases and 9 bases, there was a span of 12 bases. Germline CDR1 is GTSNPN and CDR2 is SVGIG (reference sequence). This CDR3 has 12 amino acids. The CDR3 region is CAWSGDVPPQHF. The CDR3, as DNA: TGTGCCTGGAGCGGGGACGTTCCGCCCCAGCATTTT. The whole variable domain, filled in from reference TRBV30 and TRBJ1-5, reads SQTIHQWPATLVQPVGSPLSLECTVEGTSNPNLYWYRQAAGRGLQLLFYSVGIGQISSEVPQNLSASRPQDRQFILSSKKLLLSDSGFYLCAWSGDVPPQHFGDGTRLSIL.

CDR3 nucleotide sequence: TGTGCCTGGAGTGTAGGCACTGGAAACACCATATATTTT. The encoded protein is CAWSVGTGNTIYF. This chain uses TRBV30 with TRBJ1-3; D gene unclear. CDR3 length equals 13 residues. Germline V gene sequence: CDR1 GTSNPN, CDR2 SVGIG (reference sequence). V lost 0 bases and J 2 bases, leaving 5 bases between the germline ends.

The V and J genes are TRBV23-1 and TRBJ1-2; D unclear. TRBV23-1 is marked as an open reading frame, function uncertain. Deletions cut 2 bases from V and 9 bases from J, with 19 bases between. CDR3 length equals 15 residues. The CDR3 DNA sequence: TGCGCCAGCAGTCAAATTCCTAACGGCTGCCTATGCTACACCTTC. Its protein is CASSQIPNGCLCYTF.

This clone was counted a few times. This sequence joins TRBV29-1 and TRBJ2-3; 7 bases are shared with TRBD1. V dropped 6 bases and J dropped 0; count of bases not matched to a gene: 6. Germline CDR1 is SQVTM and CDR2 is ANQGSEA. The CDR3 has 14 amino acids. The CDR3 spells CSVAGTASTDTQYF. The CDR3 nucleotides read TGCAGCGTGGCCGGGACAGCTAGCACAGATACGCAGTATTTT.

The CDR3 region is CASSPRTGNYEQYF. The CDR3 bases are TGTGCCAGCAGCCCTCGGACAGGGAACTACGAGCAGTACTTC. The chain couples TRBV9 to TRBJ2-7; 8 bases are a match to TRBD1. Trimming removed 4 bases from V and 3 bases from J; junction bases left unmatched: 6. The CDR3 consists of 14 residues. In germline, CDR1 is SGDLS, CDR2 YYNGEE.

The rearrangement joins TRBV7-3 to TRBJ2-1; 10 bases map to TRBD2. CDR1 is SGHTA and CDR2 is FQGTGA in the germline V gene. This CDR3 has 15 residues. The trim removed 5 bases at V and 4 bases at J, leaving 5 bases unmatched. Here the CDR3 DNA reads TGTGCCAGCAGCCAAACTAGCGGGGCTTACAATGAGCAGTTCTTC. Translated: CASSQTSGAYNEQFF.

The chain is built from TRBV3-1 (or the pseudogene TRBV3-2) and TRBJ1-1, with D maybe TRBD1 (5 bases). V was pared by 2 bases and J by 4 bases, with 14 bases between. The CDR3 has 15 amino acids. Germline CDR1 reads LGHDT; CDR2 reads YNNKEL (reference sequence). The DNA for the CDR3 is TGTGCCAGCAGCCAATCGTACAGGTCGACCACTGAAGCTTTCTTT. This gives the protein CASSQSYRSTTEAFF.

The J gene is TRBJ1-3, the V gene TRBV29-1; D gene ambiguous. The length of the CDR3 is 16 residues. CDR1 is SQVTM and CDR2 is ANQGSEA in the germline V gene. Trimming pared 5 bases from V and 0 bases from J, leaving 17 bases between. The CDR3 here is CSVQRGDGSSGNTIYF. The CDR3 DNA reads TGCAGCGTTCAACGTGGAGACGGTAGCTCTGGAAACACCATATATTTT. Full variable domain (remainder filled in from reference TRBV29-1 and TRBJ1-3): SAVISQKPSRDICQRGTSLTIQCQVDSQVTMMFWYRQQPGQSLTLIATANQGSEATYESGFVIDKFPISRPNLTFSTLTVSNMSPEDSSIYLCSVQRGDGSSGNTIYFGEGSWLTVV.

This chain links TRBV2 with TRBJ2-7, with 10 bases lining up with TRBD1. Germline V gene sequence: CDR1 SNHLY, CDR2 FYNNEI. The CDR3 runs 12 residues. Trimming took 8 bases from V and 3 from J; bases not matched to a gene: 1. The CDR3, as DNA: TGTGCCAGCGGGACAGGGGTCTACGAGCAGTACTTC. Amino acids: CASGTGVYEQYF.

The chain combines TRBV3-1 (or the pseudogene TRBV3-2) with TRBJ1-4; D might be TRBD1 (5 bases). Looked up from germline, CDR1 is LGHDT and CDR2 is YNNKEL (reference sequence). Between the trimmed V and J ends, which lost 4 bases and 7 bases, there was a span of 22 bases. This CDR3 region has 17 residues. CDR3 sequence: CASSRLGGAQGGEKLFF. The CDR3 nucleotides read TGTGCCAGCAGCCGACTTGGAGGGGCCCAGGGAGGTGAAAAACTGTTTTTT.

In this sample, this clone turned up once. V is TRBV18 and J is TRBJ1-3; D ambiguous. CDR3 length: 17 amino acids. V was shortened by 2 bases and J by 0 bases, with 14 bases between the two germline ends. Germline V gene sequence: CDR1 KGHSH, CDR2 LQKENI. The CDR3 region has the DNA TGTGCCAGCTCACCAGGGCGCGCGGCTGTCTCTGGAAACACCATATATTTT. Amino acid sequence: CASSPGRAAVSGNTIYF.

This clone was seen once. The chain joins TRBV6-4 to TRBJ2-2; 7 nucleotides line up with TRBD1. CDR1 MRHNA and CDR2 SNTAGT come from the germline V gene. This CDR3 region has 14 residues. V dropped 4 bases and J dropped 3; count of bases not matched to a gene: 2. CDR3 nucleotide sequence: TGTGCCAGCAGTGGGACAGGCTACACCGGGGAGCTGTTTTTT. Its translation is CASSGTGYTGELFF.

V usage is TRBV6-5 and J usage is TRBJ2-1, with 9 bases identical to TRBD2. Per the germline V gene, CDR1 is MNHEY and CDR2 is SVGAGI. J gave up 7 bases and V 8 bases, and 12 bases lay outside the gene matches. This CDR3 spans 15 amino acids. CDR3 coding DNA: TGTGCCAGCGGCCCCACGTATAGCGGGAGTAATGAGCAGTTCTTC. Its translation is CASGPTYSGSNEQFF.